One T cell receptor beta chain is described in this entry. This clonotype was recorded a few times. It lacks a known antigen. Within one base of it there is no much larger clone, and no base qualities were kept. This sample was sequenced with an Illumina HiSeq 2500. Quantitative 5'-RACE with molecular barcodes was the method used to prepare the TCR beta libraries. On the study's bioinformatics: Disease-linked TCR variants were identified with a new computational method built on a probabilistic model of VDJ rearrangement. Clones were called with MiXCR by TCRdb after fastp trimmed the public reads at Q25, and only in-frame beta chains were retained. Rows merge per CDR3 protein into single entries with the most common DNA and genes. The V and J calls were not made by the authors but by TCRdb's processing. Across this sample there are some 400,000 distinct CDR3 sequences, with about a fifth seen only once. 16% of the sample comes from the top ten.

The data originate from a study of CD8 T cells in ankylosing spondylitis (TCRdb year 2017). About the full investigation: The study set out to find disease-linked TCR variants by profiling T cell receptor beta repertoires in ankylosing spondylitis patients and healthy donors. The full study cohort was made up of 25 ankylosing spondylitis patients and 108 healthy donors. Peripheral blood samples were taken, and synovial fluid was additionally collected from ankylosing spondylitis patients. On the study overall, not on this receptor specifically: According to the report, matched synovial fluid samples from ankylosing spondylitis patients were significantly enriched for the disease-linked clones. Some TCR beta motif variants had previously been reported in synovial fluid and blood of reactive arthritis patients, which suggested common disease-initiation mechanisms. Blood from ankylosing spondylitis patients appeared to be characterized by a TCR beta motif made up of fewer than ten highly homologous amino acid variants. A CD8+ phenotype was shown by the disease-linked clones, which were found at relatively low frequencies in peripheral blood.

Based on the germline V gene, the CDR1 and CDR2 sequences are SGHRS and YFSETQ. V is cut back by 0 bases and J by 8 bases, with 4 bases in the junction unmatched. The CDR3 holds 14 amino acids from the cysteine to the phenylalanine. Only CDR3 DNA remains: 42 bases, in frame from the first base. This sequence originates from a male donor with ankylosing spondylitis. What was sequenced was blood, either unsorted or a sorted T cell fraction (not recorded which). Here the chain combines TRBV5-1 and TRBJ1-4; TRBD1 matches 7 bases in the middle. The DNA reads TGCGCCAGCAGCTTGGGACAGGGAAAAGAAAAACTGTTTTTT. Translated, this is CASSLGQGKEKLFF.